This T cell receptor beta chain emerged from a study of T cell responses to AZD1222 COVID-19 vaccine. Using immunoSEQ multiplex PCR, the repertoire was profiled, and TCRdb retains in-frame clones only, with some absent. Of some 200,000 clones listed, around 89% are singletons. Regarding the study as a whole: Females made up more of the donors, who were largely white British, and clonal diversity may have come out too low.

In its sample, this clone was seen once. What it binds is not known. The ends were cut back, 4 bases at V and 6 bases at J, with 11 bases in the middle. The CDR3 runs to 13 residues. The V gene's germline CDR1 is KGHSH and CDR2 LQKENI. The chain has TRBV18 and TRBJ2-3, with unresolved D. The sequence derives from an adult who received the AZD1222 COVID-19 vaccine. Sequencing was performed on peripheral blood, taken 28 days after the second AZD1222 dose. The CDR3 DNA reads TGTGCCAGCTCACTTCAGAGTGCTGATACGCAGTATTTT. It yields the protein CASSLQSADTQYF.